This TCR beta chain was sequenced in a study of blood T cell repertoires in COVID-19. Authors' data handling: Reference gene primer amplification gave nucleated cell count estimates. Some clones are missing from TCRdb's copy, which holds only in-frame ones; the method was immunoSEQ multiplex PCR. D and trimming were read from the DNA, whereas the V and J calls and clone size are those reported in that table. The sample shows about 250,000 clones, about 79% of them seen only once. The CDR3 has 12 amino acids. Material: peripheral blood. The rearrangement links TRBV21-1 to TRBJ1-2. TRBV21-1 is classified as a pseudogene. This clonotype was sampled from a man older than 75 with acute or convalescent COVID-19. The CDR3 DNA reads as TGTGCCAGCAGCAACGGGAGCTATGGCTACACCTTC. Residues: CASSNGSYGYTF.